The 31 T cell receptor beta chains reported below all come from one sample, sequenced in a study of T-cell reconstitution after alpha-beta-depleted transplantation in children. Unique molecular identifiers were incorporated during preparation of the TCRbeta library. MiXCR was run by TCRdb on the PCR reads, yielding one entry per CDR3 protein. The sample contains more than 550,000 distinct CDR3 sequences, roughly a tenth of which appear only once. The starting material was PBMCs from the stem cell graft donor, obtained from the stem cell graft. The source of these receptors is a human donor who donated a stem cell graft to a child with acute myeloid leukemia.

CDR3 nucleotide sequence: TGTGCCAGCAGCCAAGTAGCGGGGACCCAAGAGACCCAGTACTTC. Its translation: CASSQVAGTQETQYF. This chain links TRBV3-1 with TRBJ2-5; 8 positions agree with TRBD2. The germline V gene encodes CDR1 LGHDT and CDR2 YNNKEL (reference sequence). This CDR3 contains 15 residues. The J segment lost 1 base and the V segment lost 1 base, leaving 2 bases of the junction unmatched.

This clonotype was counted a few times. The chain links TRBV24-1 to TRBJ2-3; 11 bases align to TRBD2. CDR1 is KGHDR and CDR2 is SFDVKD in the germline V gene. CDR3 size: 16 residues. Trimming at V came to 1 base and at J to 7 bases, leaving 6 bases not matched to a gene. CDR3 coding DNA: TGTGCCACCAGTGATTTAACTAGCGGGAGTATGAATACGCAGTATTTT. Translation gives CATSDLTSGSMNTQYF.

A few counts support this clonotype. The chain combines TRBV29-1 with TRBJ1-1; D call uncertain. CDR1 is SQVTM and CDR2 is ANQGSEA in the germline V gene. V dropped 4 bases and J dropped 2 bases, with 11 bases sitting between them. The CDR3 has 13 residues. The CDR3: CSVARQINTEAFF. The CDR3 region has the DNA TGCAGCGTTGCCAGGCAGATAAACACTGAAGCTTTCTTT.

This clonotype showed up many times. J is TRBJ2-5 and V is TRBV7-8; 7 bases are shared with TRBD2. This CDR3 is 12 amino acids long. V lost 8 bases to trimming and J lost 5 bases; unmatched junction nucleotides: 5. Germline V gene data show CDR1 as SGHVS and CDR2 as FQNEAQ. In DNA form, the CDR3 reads TGTGCCAGCGGGGAGGGCAGGGAGACCCAGTACTTC. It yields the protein CASGEGRETQYF.

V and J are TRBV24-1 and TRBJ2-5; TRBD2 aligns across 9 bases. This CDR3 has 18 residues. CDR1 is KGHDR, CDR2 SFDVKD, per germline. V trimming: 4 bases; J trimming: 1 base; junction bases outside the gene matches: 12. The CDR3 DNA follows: TGTGCCACCAGTGACCAGAGACTAGCGGCTGTATCCCAAGAGACCCAGTACTTC. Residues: CATSDQRLAAVSQETQYF.

CDR3 protein: CASSQDRRLLYGYTF. CDR3 bases: TGCGCCAGCAGCCAAGACAGGAGGCTTCTCTATGGCTACACCTTC. The V and J genes are TRBV4-3 and TRBJ1-2; D is uncertain. The CDR3 consists of 15 residues. Trimming took off 0 bases at V and 4 bases at J, with 12 bases between the two ends. CDR1 is LGHNA, CDR2 YSLEER, per germline.

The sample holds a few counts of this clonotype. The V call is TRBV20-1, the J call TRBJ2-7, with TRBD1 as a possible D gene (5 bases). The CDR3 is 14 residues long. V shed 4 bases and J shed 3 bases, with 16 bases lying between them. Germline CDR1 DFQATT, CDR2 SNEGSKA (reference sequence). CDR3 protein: CSATDTATYYEQYF. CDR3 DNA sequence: TGCAGTGCTACGGACACAGCCACTTACTACGAGCAGTACTTC.

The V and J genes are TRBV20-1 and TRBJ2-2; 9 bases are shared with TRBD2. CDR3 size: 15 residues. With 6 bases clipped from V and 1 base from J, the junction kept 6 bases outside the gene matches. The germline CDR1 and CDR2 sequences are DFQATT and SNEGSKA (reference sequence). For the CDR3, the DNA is TGCAGTGCAACCGGGACTAGCAAGAACACCGGGGAGCTGTTTTTT. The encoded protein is CSATGTSKNTGELFF.

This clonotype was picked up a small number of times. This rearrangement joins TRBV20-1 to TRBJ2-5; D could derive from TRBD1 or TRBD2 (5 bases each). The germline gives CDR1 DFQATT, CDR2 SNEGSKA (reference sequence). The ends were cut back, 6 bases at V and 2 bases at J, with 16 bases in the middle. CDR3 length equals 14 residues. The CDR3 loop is CSARRDARQETQYF. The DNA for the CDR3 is TGCAGTGCCCGCCGGGACGCCAGACAAGAGACCCAGTACTTC.

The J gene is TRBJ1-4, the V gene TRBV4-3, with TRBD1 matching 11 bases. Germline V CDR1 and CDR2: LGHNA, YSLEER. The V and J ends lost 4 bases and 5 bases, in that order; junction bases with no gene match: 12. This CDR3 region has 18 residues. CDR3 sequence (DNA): TGCGCCAGCAGCCGCCTTACCGGGACAGGGGGGCCGAATGAAAAACTGTTTTTT. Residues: CASSRLTGTGGPNEKLFF.

The CDR3 spells CSAREGSPGGLGNEQFF. The CDR3 nucleotides are TGCAGTGCTAGAGAGGGCTCCCCCGGCGGACTGGGCAATGAGCAGTTCTTC. The chain has TRBV20-1 and TRBJ2-1; tentatively, D is TRBD2 (5 bases). The CDR3 consists of 17 residues. Germline V gene data show CDR1 as DFQATT and CDR2 as SNEGSKA (reference sequence). The ends were cut back, 0 bases at V and 6 bases at J, with 21 bases in the middle.

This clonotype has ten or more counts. The CDR3 region is CSANYPSGRGYNEQFF. DNA of the CDR3: TGCAGTGCTAATTACCCGAGCGGGAGGGGATACAATGAGCAGTTCTTC. V is TRBV20-1 and J is TRBJ2-1, with 10 bases lining up with TRBD2. Germline CDR1 DFQATT, CDR2 SNEGSKA (reference sequence). The V and J ends lost 4 bases and 4 bases, in that order; junction bases with no gene match: 10. The CDR3 runs 16 residues.

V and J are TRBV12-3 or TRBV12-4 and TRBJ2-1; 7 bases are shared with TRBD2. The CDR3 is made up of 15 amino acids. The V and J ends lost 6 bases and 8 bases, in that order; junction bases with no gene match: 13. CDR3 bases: TGTGCCAGCAGGTCTCCTCGCGGGAGTGGCGATGAGCAGTTCTTC. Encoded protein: CASRSPRGSGDEQFF.

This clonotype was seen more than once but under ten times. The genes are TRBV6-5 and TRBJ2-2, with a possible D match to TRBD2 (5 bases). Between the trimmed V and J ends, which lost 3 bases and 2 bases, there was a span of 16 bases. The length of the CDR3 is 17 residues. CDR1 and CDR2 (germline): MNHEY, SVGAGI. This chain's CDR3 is CASSYASAGGNTGELFF. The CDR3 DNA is TGTGCCAGCAGTTATGCCTCGGCGGGCGGCAACACCGGGGAGCTGTTTTTT.

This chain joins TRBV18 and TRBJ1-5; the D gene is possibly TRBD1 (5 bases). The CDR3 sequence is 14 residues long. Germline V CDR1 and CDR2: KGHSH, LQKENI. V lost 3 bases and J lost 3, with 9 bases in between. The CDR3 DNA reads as TGTGCCAGCTCACCCGGGGGGGACAATCAGCCCCAGCATTTT. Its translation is CASSPGGDNQPQHF.

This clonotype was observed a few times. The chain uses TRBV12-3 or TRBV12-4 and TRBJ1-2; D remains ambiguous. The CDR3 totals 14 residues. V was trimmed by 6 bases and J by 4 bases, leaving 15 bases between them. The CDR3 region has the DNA TGTGCCAGCAGACAAACTGGGGAGGTCTATGGCTACACCTTC. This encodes CASRQTGEVYGYTF.

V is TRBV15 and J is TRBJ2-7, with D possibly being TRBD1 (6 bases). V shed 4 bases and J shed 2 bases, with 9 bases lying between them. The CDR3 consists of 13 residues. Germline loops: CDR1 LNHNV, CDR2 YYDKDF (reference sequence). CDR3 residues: CATSKGHAYEQYF. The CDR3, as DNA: TGTGCCACCAGCAAGGGACACGCCTACGAGCAGTACTTC.

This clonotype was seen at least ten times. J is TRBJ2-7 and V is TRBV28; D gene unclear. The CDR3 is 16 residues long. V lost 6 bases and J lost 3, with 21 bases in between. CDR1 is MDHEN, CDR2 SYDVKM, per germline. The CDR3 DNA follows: TGTGCCAGCAGCCGTATCACTATCGTGGGTGACTACGAGCAGTACTTC. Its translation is CASSRITIVGDYEQYF.

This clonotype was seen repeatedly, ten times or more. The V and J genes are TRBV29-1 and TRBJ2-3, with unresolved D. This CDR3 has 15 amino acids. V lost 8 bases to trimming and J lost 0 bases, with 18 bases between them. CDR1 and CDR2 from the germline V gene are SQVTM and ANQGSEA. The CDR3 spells CSYTGRISSTDTQYF. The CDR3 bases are TGCAGCTATACCGGAAGGATTTCTAGCACAGATACGCAGTATTTT.

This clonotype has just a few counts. Here the CDR3 reads CASSLNEQGSRDTQYF. CDR3 coding DNA: TGTGCCAGCAGCTTAAACGAACAGGGTTCTCGAGATACGCAGTATTTT. V is TRBV7-9 and J is TRBJ2-3, with D possibly matching TRBD1 (6 bases). V lost 2 bases to trimming and J lost 5 bases, with 17 bases between them. The CDR3 is 16 residues long. The germline V gene encodes CDR1 SEHNR and CDR2 FQNEAQ (reference sequence).

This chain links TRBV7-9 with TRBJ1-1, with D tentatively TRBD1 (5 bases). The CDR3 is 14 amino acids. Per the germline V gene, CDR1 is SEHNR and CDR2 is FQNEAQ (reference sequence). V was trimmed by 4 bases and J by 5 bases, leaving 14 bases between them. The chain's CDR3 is CASSSKFGGTEAFF. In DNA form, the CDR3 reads TGTGCCAGCAGCTCAAAGTTCGGGGGGACTGAAGCTTTCTTT.

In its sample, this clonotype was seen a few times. The CDR3 DNA follows: TGTGCCAGCAGTGACCGGGGAGTAATGTACAATGAGCAGTTCTTC. It specifies CASSDRGVMYNEQFF. The genes are TRBV6-1 and TRBJ2-1; maybe TRBD2 (5 bases). V gave up 3 bases and J gave up 4 bases, with 13 bases separating them. The CDR3 has 15 residues. Looked up from germline, CDR1 is MNHNS and CDR2 is SASEGT.

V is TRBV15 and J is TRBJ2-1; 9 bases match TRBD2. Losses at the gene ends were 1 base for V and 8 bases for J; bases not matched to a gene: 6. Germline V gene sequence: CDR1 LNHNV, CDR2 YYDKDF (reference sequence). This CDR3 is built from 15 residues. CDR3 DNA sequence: TGTGCCACCAGCAGAGGTGGCGGGAGGGGCCATGAGCAGTTCTTC. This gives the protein CATSRGGGRGHEQFF.

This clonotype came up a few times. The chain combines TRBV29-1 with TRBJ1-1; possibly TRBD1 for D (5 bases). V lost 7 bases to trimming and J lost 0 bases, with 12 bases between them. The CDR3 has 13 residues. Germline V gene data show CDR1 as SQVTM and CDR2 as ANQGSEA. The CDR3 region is CSARGVMNTEAFF. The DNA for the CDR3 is TGCAGCGCCCGGGGGGTGATGAACACTGAAGCTTTCTTT.

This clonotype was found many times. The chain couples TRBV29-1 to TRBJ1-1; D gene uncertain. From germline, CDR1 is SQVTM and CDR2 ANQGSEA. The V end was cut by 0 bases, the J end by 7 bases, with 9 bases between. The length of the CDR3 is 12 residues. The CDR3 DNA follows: TGCAGCGTTGAAGAAGGCCAGAGTGAAGCTTTCTTT. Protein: CSVEEGQSEAFF.

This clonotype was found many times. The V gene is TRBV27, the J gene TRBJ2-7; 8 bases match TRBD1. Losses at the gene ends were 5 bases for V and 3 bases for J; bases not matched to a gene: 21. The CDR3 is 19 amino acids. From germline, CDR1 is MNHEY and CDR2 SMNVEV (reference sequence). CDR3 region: CASSAGQGSTGFSRYEQYF. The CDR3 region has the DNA TGTGCCAGCAGTGCCGGACAGGGATCGACGGGATTTAGCCGCTACGAGCAGTACTTC.

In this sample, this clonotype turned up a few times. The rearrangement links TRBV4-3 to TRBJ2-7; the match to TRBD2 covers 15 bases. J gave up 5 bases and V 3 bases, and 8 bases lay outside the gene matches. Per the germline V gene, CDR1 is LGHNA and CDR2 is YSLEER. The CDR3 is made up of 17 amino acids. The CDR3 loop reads CASSHGLAGGIGDEQYF. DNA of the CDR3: TGCGCCAGCAGCCACGGACTAGCGGGAGGGATTGGCGACGAGCAGTACTTC.

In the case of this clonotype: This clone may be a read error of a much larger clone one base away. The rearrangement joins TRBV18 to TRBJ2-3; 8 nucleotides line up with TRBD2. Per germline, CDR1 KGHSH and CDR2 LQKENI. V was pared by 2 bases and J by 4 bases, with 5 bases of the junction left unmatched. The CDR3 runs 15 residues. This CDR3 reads CASSPATAGADTQYF. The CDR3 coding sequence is TGTGCCAGCTCACCAGCAACAGCGGGAGCAGATACGCAGTATTTT.

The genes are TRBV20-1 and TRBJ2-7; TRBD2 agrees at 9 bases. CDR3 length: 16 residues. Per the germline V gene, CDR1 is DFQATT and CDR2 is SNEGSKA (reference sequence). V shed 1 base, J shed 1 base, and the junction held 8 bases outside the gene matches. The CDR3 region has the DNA TGCAGTGCTAGAGGGGGAGAACTAGCGGGTTCCTACGAGCAGTACTTC. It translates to CSARGGELAGSYEQYF.

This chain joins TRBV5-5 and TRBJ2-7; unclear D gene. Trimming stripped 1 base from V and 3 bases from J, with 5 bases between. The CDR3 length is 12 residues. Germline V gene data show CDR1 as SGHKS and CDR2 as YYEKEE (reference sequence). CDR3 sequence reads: CASSLFLYEQYF. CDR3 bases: TGTGCCAGCAGCTTGTTCCTCTACGAGCAGTACTTC.

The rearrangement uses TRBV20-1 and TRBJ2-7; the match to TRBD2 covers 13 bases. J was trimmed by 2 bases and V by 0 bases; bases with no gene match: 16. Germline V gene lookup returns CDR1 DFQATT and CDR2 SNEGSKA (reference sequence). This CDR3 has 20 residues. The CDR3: CSARDPAGTSGILTAYEQYF. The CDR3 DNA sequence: TGCAGTGCTAGAGACCCCGCCGGGACTAGCGGGATCCTAACAGCCTACGAGCAGTACTTC.